A single sample is the source of the 2 T cell receptor beta chains below, sequenced in a study of OX40 agonist ivuxolimab in advanced cancers. The repertoire was sequenced with immunoSEQ multiplex PCR; TCRdb's copy has only in-frame clones and lacks some. The table has 70,000 to 95,000 clones, 80% to 90% seen once; the top ten hold 1.1%. The sequenced sample was CD4+ or CD8+ T cells sorted from blood, obtained in a trial of the OX40 agonist ivuxolimab. Every receptor here comes from an adult with an advanced solid tumor such as melanoma, head and neck, liver or kidney cancer.

This chain joins TRBV2 and TRBJ1-5; TRBD1 is a possible D gene (5 bases). This CDR3 has 14 amino acids. Germline-derived CDR1 and CDR2 are SNHLY and FYNNEI. V was trimmed by 5 bases and J by 3 bases, leaving 11 bases between them. CDR3: CASSQDIINQPQHF. In DNA form, the CDR3 reads TGTGCCAGCAGTCAGGACATAATCAATCAGCCCCAGCATTTT.

The chain joins TRBV11-2 to TRBJ2-5; 12 nucleotides align to TRBD2. V lost 2 bases to trimming and J lost 5 bases; unmatched junction nucleotides: 9. Germline values: CDR1 SGHAT, CDR2 FQNNGV. This CDR3 comprises 17 residues. Here the CDR3 reads CASSLLAGGPGSETQYF. The CDR3 DNA reads TGTGCCAGCAGCTTACTAGCGGGGGGGCCGGGAAGCGAGACCCAGTACTTC.